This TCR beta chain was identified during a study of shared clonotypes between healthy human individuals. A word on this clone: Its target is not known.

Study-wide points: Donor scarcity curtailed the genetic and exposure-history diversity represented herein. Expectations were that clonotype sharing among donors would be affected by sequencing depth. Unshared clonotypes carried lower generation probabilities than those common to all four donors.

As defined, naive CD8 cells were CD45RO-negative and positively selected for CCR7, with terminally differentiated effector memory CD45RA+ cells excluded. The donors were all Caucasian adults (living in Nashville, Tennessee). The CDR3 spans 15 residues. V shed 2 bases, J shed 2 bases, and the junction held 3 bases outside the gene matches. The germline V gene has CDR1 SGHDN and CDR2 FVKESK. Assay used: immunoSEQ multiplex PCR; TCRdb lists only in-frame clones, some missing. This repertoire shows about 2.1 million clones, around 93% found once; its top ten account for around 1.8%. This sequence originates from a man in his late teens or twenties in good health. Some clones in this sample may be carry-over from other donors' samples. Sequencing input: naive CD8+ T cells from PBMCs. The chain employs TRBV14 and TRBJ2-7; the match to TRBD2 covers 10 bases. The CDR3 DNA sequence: TGTGCCAGCAGCCAATATACTAGCGGGACCTACGAGCAGTACTTC. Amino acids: CASSQYTSGTYEQYF.